The 18 T cell receptor beta chains given below trace back to one sample, sequenced in a study of T cells in Graves' hyperthyroidism and ophthalmopathy. Template material for amplifying TCR beta CDR3 regions consisted of RNA transcripts. Using the HTBI primer set, a first-round RT-PCR was run on the TCR CDR3. MiXCR was run by TCRdb on the multiplex PCR reads, yielding one entry per CDR3 protein. The sample has hundreds of thousands of distinct CDR3 sequences; more than 15% are singletons. Sequenced input: blood. The receptors here all came from a woman aged 18 to 35 with Graves' hyperthyroidism.

This clonotype has at least ten counts. V usage is TRBV3-1 and J usage is TRBJ2-7; 11 positions agree with TRBD2. The V gene's germline CDR1 is LGHDT and CDR2 YNNKEL (reference sequence). Trimming at V came to 4 bases and at J to 2 bases, leaving 10 bases not matched to a gene. The CDR3 covers 17 residues. DNA for the CDR3: TGTGCCAGCAGCCCAAAGCCTTGGGGACTAGCGGCCTACGAGCAGTACTTC. Its translation is CASSPKPWGLAAYEQYF.

J is TRBJ1-6 and V is TRBV9; D possibly corresponds to TRBD1 (5 bases). This CDR3 spans 15 amino acids. Trimming took 0 bases from V and 7 from J, leaving 11 bases between them. CDR1 and CDR2 (germline): SGDLS, YYNGEE. The CDR3 bases are TGTGCCAGCAGCGTAGGCGGACGGGGGAATTCACCCCTCCACTTT. This translates into CASSVGGRGNSPLHF.

CDR3 in amino acids: CASSLDYSGRANEQFF. Written as DNA, the CDR3 is TGTGCCAGCAGCTTAGATTACAGCGGGAGGGCCAATGAGCAGTTCTTC. This chain uses TRBV7-2 with TRBJ2-1, with 10 bases aligning to TRBD2. Trimming took 1 base from V and 6 from J; bases not matched to a gene: 6. Germline V gene sequence: CDR1 SGHTA, CDR2 FQGNSA. The CDR3 length is 16 residues.

In the case of this clonotype: A much bigger clone sits one base away, suggesting this may be a read error. The chain links TRBV19 to TRBJ2-2, with TRBD1 matching 7 bases. The CDR3 length is 15 residues. Germline loops: CDR1 LNHDA, CDR2 SQIVND (reference sequence). V lost 11 bases to trimming and J lost 0 bases; unmatched junction nucleotides: 9. The CDR3 spells CAGLQGLANTGELFF. DNA of the CDR3: TGTGCCGGTCTACAGGGGCTAGCGAACACCGGGGAGCTGTTTTTT.

This clonotype has ten or more counts. The rearrangement uses TRBV6-2 or TRBV6-3 and TRBJ2-4; D gene unclear. Germline V lookup: CDR1 MNHEY, CDR2 SVGEGT. V lost 6 bases, J lost 8 bases, and 14 bases lay in between. CDR3 length: 13 residues. The CDR3: CASSPLLRDIQYF. CDR3 DNA sequence: TGTGCCAGCAGCCCGCTCCTCCGGGACATTCAGTACTTC.

Only a few counts were recorded for this clonotype. With a much larger clone just one base away, this may be a read error. The gene calls are TRBV6-2 or TRBV6-3 and TRBJ1-1; D is uncertain. This CDR3 comprises 13 residues. Looked up from germline, CDR1 is MNHEY and CDR2 is SVGEGT. V dropped 8 bases and J dropped 5 bases, with 15 bases sitting between them. In DNA, the CDR3 is TGTGCCAGCGATCGGGAGAGGCGAACTGAAGCTTTCTTT. Its protein product is CASDRERRTEAFF.

In this sample, this clonotype turned up a few times. The V call is TRBV6-1, the J call TRBJ2-1; a possible D gene is TRBD1 (6 bases). The CDR3 has 14 residues. Between the trimmed V and J ends, which lost 7 bases and 7 bases, there was a span of 17 bases. Germline lookup yields CDR1 MNHNS and CDR2 SASEGT. Here the CDR3 DNA reads TGTGCCAGCACTCCGGGACATAAGGGGAATGAGCAGTTCTTC. It yields the protein CASTPGHKGNEQFF.

The rearrangement uses TRBV27 and TRBJ2-1, with TRBD2 matching over 12 bases. Trimming removed 5 bases from V and 8 bases from J; junction bases left unmatched: 10. Germline V gene sequence: CDR1 MNHEY, CDR2 SMNVEV (reference sequence). The CDR3 spans 16 residues. In nucleotides, the CDR3 is TGTGCCAGCAGTGGTCGACTAGCGGGGGCCTCATATGAGCAGTTCTTC. The encoded protein is CASSGRLAGASYEQFF.

In this sample, this clonotype turned up a few times. This sequence joins TRBV5-5 and TRBJ2-7; 8 positions agree with TRBD2. V dropped 1 base and J dropped 1; count of bases not matched to a gene: 4. The germline gives CDR1 SGHKS, CDR2 YYEKEE (reference sequence). The CDR3 loop spans 15 amino acids. CDR3 DNA: TGTGCCAGCAGCTTGTTAGTAGCGGGGTCCTACGAGCAGTACTTC. This codes for CASSLLVAGSYEQYF.

This clonotype was observed a single time. J is TRBJ1-5 and V is TRBV2, with unresolved D. Per the germline V gene, CDR1 is SNHLY and CDR2 is FYNNEI. The CDR3 runs to 16 residues. V was clipped by 4 bases and J by 6 bases, with 19 bases between them. The CDR3: CASSVLASAGGQPQHF. CDR3 nucleotides: TGTGCCAGCAGTGTACTGGCTTCCGCCGGCGGTCAGCCCCAGCATTTT.

The chain links TRBV5-6 to TRBJ2-5; a weak D match, TRBD2 (5 bases). The V gene lost 2 bases and the J gene lost 4 bases, with 9 bases spanning the gap. CDR1 and CDR2 from the germline V gene are SGHDT and YYEEEE. The CDR3 length is 13 residues. The CDR3 protein is CASSFESGETQYF. DNA for the CDR3: TGTGCCAGCAGCTTCGAAAGCGGAGAGACCCAGTACTTC.

This clonotype appeared many times. This chain uses TRBV24-1 with TRBJ2-7, with D perhaps TRBD1 (6 bases). The V gene's germline CDR1 is KGHDR and CDR2 SFDVKD. Deletions cut 6 bases from V and 5 bases from J, with 7 bases between. The CDR3 is made up of 11 amino acids. The CDR3 here is CATSTGNEQYF. CDR3 DNA sequence: TGTGCCACCAGTACAGGGAACGAGCAGTACTTC.

This clonotype was observed at least ten times. The chain recombines TRBV6-1 with TRBJ1-1; D unresolved. This CDR3 spans 14 amino acids. Germline CDR1 and CDR2: MNHNS and SASEGT. The ends were cut back, 7 bases at V and 6 bases at J, with 18 bases in the middle. CDR3 sequence: CASTATVKHSEAFF. The CDR3 DNA follows: TGTGCCAGCACCGCGACCGTTAAACACTCTGAAGCTTTCTTT.

This clonotype was counted many times. The V and J genes are TRBV6-5 and TRBJ1-5; D may be TRBD1 (5 bases). This CDR3 spans 14 amino acids. Germline CDR1 reads MNHEY; CDR2 reads SVGAGI. The V end lost 2 bases, the J end lost 6 bases, and 11 bases lay between the germline ends. CDR3 protein: CASSYVQGGQPQHF. The CDR3 region has the DNA TGTGCCAGCAGTTACGTCCAGGGTGGTCAGCCCCAGCATTTT.

This clonotype was counted only a few times. The gene calls are TRBV19 and TRBJ1-4, with 9 nucleotides matching TRBD1. Germline V lookup: CDR1 LNHDA, CDR2 SQIVND (reference sequence). V was clipped by 4 bases and J by 14 bases; unmatched bases: 8. The CDR3 runs 13 residues. CDR3 amino acids: CASSSRDREILFF. CDR3 DNA: TGTGCCAGTAGTAGCCGGGACAGGGAAATTCTGTTTTTT.

V and J are TRBV27 and TRBJ2-7; no clear D gene. The CDR3 sequence is 11 residues long. V shed 5 bases and J shed 7 bases, with 9 bases lying between them. Germline CDR1 reads MNHEY; CDR2 reads SMNVEV (reference sequence). CDR3 amino acids: CASSGLQEQYF. CDR3 nucleotides: TGTGCCAGCAGTGGCCTACAAGAGCAGTACTTC.

The table lists this clonotype with many counts. CDR3 region: CASSSVRAANTGELFF. The CDR3 DNA sequence: TGTGCCAGCAGCTCCGTCAGAGCGGCGAACACCGGGGAGCTGTTTTTT. This rearrangement joins TRBV7-9 to TRBJ2-2, with D perhaps TRBD2 (5 bases). V dropped 4 bases and J dropped 0 bases, with 12 bases sitting between them. This CDR3 has 16 amino acids. Germline CDR1 SEHNR, CDR2 FQNEAQ (reference sequence).

The rearrangement uses TRBV20-1 and TRBJ2-2; TRBD1 might be the D (5 bases). The CDR3 extends over 15 amino acids. V was clipped by 0 bases and J by 4 bases, with 12 bases between them. Germline V gene sequence: CDR1 DFQATT, CDR2 SNEGSKA (reference sequence). The DNA for the CDR3 is TGCAGTGCTAGAGATCCGGCAGGGCCCACCGGGGAGCTGTTTTTT. Its translation is CSARDPAGPTGELFF.